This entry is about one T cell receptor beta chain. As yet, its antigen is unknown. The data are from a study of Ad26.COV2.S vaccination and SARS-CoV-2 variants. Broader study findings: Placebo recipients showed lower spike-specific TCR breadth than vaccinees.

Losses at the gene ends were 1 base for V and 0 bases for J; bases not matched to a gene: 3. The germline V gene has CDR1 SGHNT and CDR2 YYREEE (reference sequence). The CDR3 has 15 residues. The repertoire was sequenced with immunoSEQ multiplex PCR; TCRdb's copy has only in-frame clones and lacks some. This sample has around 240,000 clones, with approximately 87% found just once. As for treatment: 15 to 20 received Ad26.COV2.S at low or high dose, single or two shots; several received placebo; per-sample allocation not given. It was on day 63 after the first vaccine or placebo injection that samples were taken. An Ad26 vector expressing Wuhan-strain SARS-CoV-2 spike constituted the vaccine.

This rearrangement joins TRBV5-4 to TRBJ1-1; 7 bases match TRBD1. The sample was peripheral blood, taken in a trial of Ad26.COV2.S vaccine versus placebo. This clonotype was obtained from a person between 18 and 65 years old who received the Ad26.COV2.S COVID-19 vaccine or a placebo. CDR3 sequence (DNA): TGTGCCAGCAGCTTGTCCGACAGGGTGAACACTGAAGCTTTCTTT. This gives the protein CASSLSDRVNTEAFF.